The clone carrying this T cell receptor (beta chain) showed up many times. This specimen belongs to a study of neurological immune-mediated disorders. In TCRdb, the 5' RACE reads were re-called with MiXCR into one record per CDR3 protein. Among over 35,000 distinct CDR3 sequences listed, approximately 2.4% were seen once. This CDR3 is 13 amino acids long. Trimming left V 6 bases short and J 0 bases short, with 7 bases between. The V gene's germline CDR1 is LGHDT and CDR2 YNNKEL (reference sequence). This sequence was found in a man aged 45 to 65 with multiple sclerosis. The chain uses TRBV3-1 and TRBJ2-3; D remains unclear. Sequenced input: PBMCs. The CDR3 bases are TGTGCCAGCAGTTTAGATAGCACAGATACGCAGTATTTT. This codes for CASSLDSTDTQYF.